This T cell receptor (beta chain) was identified in a study of shared clonotypes between healthy human individuals. At the level of the study: Donor composition was a couple of women and three men, aged 18 to 49. Study-wide points: Against clonotypes common to all four donors, non-shared ones had lower generation probabilities.

This table comes from immunoSEQ multiplex PCR, and its TCRdb copy is limited to in-frame clones, with some not included. The data contain about 980,000 clones, 60% to 85% of them singletons. Remarks on this clone: The antigen is undetermined.

The CDR3 covers 16 residues. V was shortened by 2 bases and J by 0 bases, with 11 bases between the two germline ends. In germline, CDR1 is MNHNS, CDR2 SASEGT. The chain carries TRBV6-1 and TRBJ1-5; no clear D. This TCR came from a man younger than 35 in good health. Sequences were obtained from memory CD4+ T cells sorted from blood. Noted subset: CD45RA-negative fraction. CDR3 DNA sequence: TGTGCCAGCAGTGAAAGGGTCAGCCCTAGCAATCAGCCCCAGCATTTT. This gives the protein CASSERVSPSNQPQHF.